This passage covers 21 T cell receptor beta chains from one sample sequenced in a study of molecular identifiers for immune sequencing clone quantification. One entry per CDR3 protein results from TCRdb running MiXCR on the PCR reads. Here the sample spans nearly 650,000 distinct CDR3 sequences, around 25% being singletons. Sequencing input: naive CD8+ T cells from blood, with Jurkat cell RNA spiked in. Stated subset: FACS-sorted CD8+CD4-CCR7+CD45RA+ naive T cells. These receptors came from a human donor in good health. Some libraries in this study had Jurkat cell RNA spiked in.

Comment on this clonotype: With a much larger clone just one base away, this may be a read error. This chain joins TRBV30 and TRBJ2-1; maybe TRBD2 (6 bases). The CDR3 consists of 12 residues. Trimming left V 5 bases short and J 5 bases short, with 10 bases between. Germline V gene data show CDR1 as GTSNPN and CDR2 as SVGIG (reference sequence). The CDR3 sequence: CAWGTPHNEQFF. The DNA of the CDR3 is TGTGCCTGGGGGACTCCCCACAATGAGCAGTTCTTC. Full variable domain (outside the CDR3, taken from reference TRBV30 and TRBJ2-1): SQTIHQWPATLVQPVGSPLSLECTVEGTSNPNLYWYRQAAGRGLQLLFYSVGIGQISSEVPQNLSASRPQDRQFILSSKKLLLSDSGFYLCAWGTPHNEQFFGPGTRLTVL.

This clonotype has a handful of counts. V gene TRBV4-2 combines with J gene TRBJ2-3, with 8 bases matching TRBD2. The CDR3 runs 17 residues. Germline trimming cut 0 bases from V and 5 bases from J; bases unmatched to any gene: 10. Germline-derived CDR1 and CDR2 are LGHNA and YNFKEQ. The CDR3 protein is CASSQDTPAGAQDTQYF. DNA of the CDR3: TGTGCCAGCAGCCAAGATACTCCAGCGGGAGCCCAAGATACGCAGTATTTT.

On this clonotype: Given a much more abundant clone one base away, this may be a read error. The missing conserved phenylalanine or tryptophan at the end of this CDR3 makes a read error likely. This sequence joins TRBV4-1 and TRBJ1-5; D not resolved. The CDR3 has 13 residues. Trimming shortened V by 1 base and J by 5 bases, and 6 bases separated the two germline ends. From germline, CDR1 is MGHRA and CDR2 YSYEKL. The CDR3 nucleotides read TGCGCCAGCAGCCAAGTTGAGGATCAGCCCCAGCATTTA. Its translation: CASSQVEDQPQHL.

In its sample, this clonotype was seen a few times. V gene TRBV7-2 combines with J gene TRBJ2-1; 8 nucleotides agree with TRBD2. Per germline, CDR1 SGHTA and CDR2 FQGNSA. The ends lost 0 bases at V and 0 bases at J; junction bases unmatched: 10. The CDR3 extends over 19 amino acids. This chain's CDR3 is CASSLARTRRGDSYNEQFF. CDR3 bases: TGTGCCAGCAGCTTAGCGCGAACCAGGCGGGGGGACTCCTACAATGAGCAGTTCTTC.

This clonotype showed up many times. The rearrangement joins TRBV27 to TRBJ2-7, with TRBD1 matching over 10 bases. Germline V gene data show CDR1 as MNHEY and CDR2 as SMNVEV (reference sequence). CDR3 length: 13 amino acids. Germline trimming cut 6 bases from V and 6 bases from J; bases unmatched to any gene: 5. The CDR3 spells CASSPGQGFEQYF. DNA of the CDR3: TGTGCCAGCAGCCCGGGACAGGGGTTCGAGCAGTACTTC.

Here the CDR3 reads CASSHNSGNTIYF. In nucleotides, the CDR3 is TGCGCCAGCAGCCATAACTCTGGAAACACCATATATTTT. The chain joins TRBV4-3 to TRBJ1-3, with D unresolved. Between the trimmed V and J ends, which lost 3 bases and 0 bases, there was a span of 3 bases. The CDR3 is 13 amino acids. From germline, CDR1 is LGHNA and CDR2 YSLEER.

The table lists this clonotype with a few counts. The J gene is TRBJ1-4, the V gene TRBV12-3 or TRBV12-4, with D perhaps TRBD1 (5 bases). The V gene lost 6 bases and the J gene lost 0 bases, with 8 bases spanning the gap. This CDR3 spans 14 amino acids. This CDR3 is CASREGSTNEKLFF. In DNA form, the CDR3 reads TGTGCCAGCAGGGAGGGGTCAACTAATGAAAAACTGTTTTTT.

Remarks on this clonotype: This clone may be a read error of a much larger clone one base away. The chain combines TRBV28 with TRBJ2-5; D may be TRBD1 or TRBD2 (5 bases each). The germline V gene has CDR1 MDHEN and CDR2 SYDVKM. The V end was cut by 10 bases, the J end by 2 bases, with 20 bases between. The CDR3 totals 15 residues. CDR3 amino acids: CATDPEGRHQETQYF. In DNA, the CDR3 is TGTGCCACCGACCCAGAGGGACGACATCAAGAGACCCAGTACTTC.

The J gene is TRBJ2-7, the V gene TRBV30, with D possibly matching TRBD2 (5 bases). V lost 0 bases to trimming and J lost 2 bases, with 8 bases between them. This CDR3 has 13 residues. Germline-derived CDR1 and CDR2 are GTSNPN and SVGIG (reference sequence). The CDR3 loop is CAWSVEGPYEQYF. CDR3 coding DNA: TGTGCCTGGAGTGTTGAGGGCCCCTACGAGCAGTACTTC.

About this clonotype itself: This may stem from a read error, because a much larger clone lies one nucleotide away. The chain employs TRBV14 and TRBJ2-2; 12 bases map to TRBD2. CDR3 length equals 18 residues. The trim removed 1 base at V and 5 bases at J, leaving 8 bases unmatched. Germline loops: CDR1 SGHDN, CDR2 FVKESK. The chain's CDR3 is CASSQGLAGALRTGELFF. CDR3 bases: TGTGCCAGCAGCCAAGGACTAGCGGGGGCCCTAAGGACCGGGGAGCTGTTTTTT.

This clonotype was counted many times. This chain joins TRBV28 and TRBJ2-7; TRBD2 agrees at 10 bases. The ends lost 10 bases at V and 5 bases at J; junction bases unmatched: 8. The CDR3 sequence is 13 residues long. Germline V lookup: CDR1 MDHEN, CDR2 SYDVKM. In DNA form, the CDR3 reads TGTGCCACAAGCGGGAGGGCCGGGAACGAGCAGTACTTC. Its translation is CATSGRAGNEQYF.

The chain uses TRBV9 and TRBJ2-5, with D maybe TRBD2 (6 bases). V lost 6 bases to trimming and J lost 2 bases, with 17 bases between them. The CDR3 contains 15 residues. Germline CDR1 is SGDLS and CDR2 is YYNGEE. CDR3 in DNA: TGTGCCAGCACCGAATTGGCGGGGTTTCAAGAGACCCAGTACTTC. This codes for CASTELAGFQETQYF.

The V gene is TRBV20-1, the J gene TRBJ1-1; D might be TRBD1 (6 bases). This CDR3 comprises 12 residues. Trimming took 5 bases from V and 6 from J, leaving 13 bases between them. The germline CDR1 and CDR2 sequences are DFQATT and SNEGSKA (reference sequence). The DNA for the CDR3 is TGCAGTGCTGGAGGACAGATTTCTGAAGCTTTCTTT. Translating it yields CSAGGQISEAFF.

This clonotype has a count of ten or more. CDR3 residues: CASSLVEVSEGTQYF. The CDR3 DNA reads TGTGCCAGCAGCTTAGTAGAGGTCAGCGAGGGGACCCAGTACTTC. The chain recombines TRBV7-9 with TRBJ2-5; D is perhaps TRBD2 (5 bases). This CDR3 comprises 15 residues. Germline V CDR1 and CDR2: SEHNR, FQNEAQ (reference sequence). V was pared by 1 base and J by 7 bases, with 16 bases between.

A note on this clonotype: With a much larger clone just one base away, this may be a read error. The gene calls are TRBV4-3 and TRBJ2-6; D is perhaps TRBD1 or TRBD2 (5 bases each). Germline values: CDR1 LGHNA, CDR2 YSLEER. This CDR3 comprises 20 residues. CDR3 residues: CASSQDVSTGTLSGADVLTF. The CDR3, as DNA: TGCGCCAGCAGCCAAGATGTTTCAACGGGGACCCTCTCTGGGGCCGACGTCCTGACTTTC.

This clonotype was seen repeatedly, ten times or more. The V call is TRBV19, the J call TRBJ2-7, with D unresolved. The germline gives CDR1 LNHDA, CDR2 SQIVND (reference sequence). The CDR3 length is 12 residues. Trimming removed 5 bases from V and 5 bases from J, with 10 bases in between. The CDR3 protein is CASSAGPDEQYF. In DNA, the CDR3 is TGTGCCAGTAGTGCTGGACCCGACGAGCAGTACTTC.

The chain employs TRBV3-1 and TRBJ1-2; 9 nucleotides align to TRBD1. CDR3 size: 16 residues. Trimming took 4 bases from V and 4 from J; bases not matched to a gene: 10. Germline-derived CDR1 and CDR2 are LGHDT and YNNKEL (reference sequence). The CDR3 region is CASSPTTRGQGYGYTF. The DNA of the CDR3 is TGTGCCAGCAGCCCGACGACTAGGGGACAGGGCTATGGCTACACCTTC.

In its sample, this clonotype was seen many times. The gene calls are TRBV29-1 and TRBJ1-1; D is uncertain. This CDR3 is 10 amino acids long. Trimming left V 1 base short and J 8 bases short, with 5 bases between. Germline V gene sequence: CDR1 SQVTM, CDR2 ANQGSEA. CDR3 bases: TGCAGCGTTGAAGGTTCGGAAGCTTTCTTT. Encoded protein: CSVEGSEAFF.

This clonotype has a count of ten or more. As DNA, the CDR3 is TGCGCCAGCAGCAGCGGGGGAAGCACAGATACGCAGTATTTT. Residues: CASSSGGSTDTQYF. The chain combines TRBV4-1 with TRBJ2-3; 8 nucleotides line up with TRBD2. J lost 0 bases, V lost 5 bases, and 1 base had no gene match. The CDR3 sequence is 14 residues long. Germline CDR1 MGHRA, CDR2 YSYEKL.

This clonotype was seen ten or more times. The chain joins TRBV20-1 to TRBJ1-1; a weak D match, TRBD1 (5 bases). CDR1 and CDR2 from the germline V gene are DFQATT and SNEGSKA (reference sequence). Trimming cost V 6 bases and J 0 bases, with 11 bases left between them. CDR3 length equals 13 residues. In DNA, the CDR3 is TGCAGTGCCCGAGACAGATTGAACACTGAAGCTTTCTTT. As protein: CSARDRLNTEAFF.

About this clonotype itself: It may be a read error: a sequence one base away is much more abundant. The chain has TRBV4-3 and TRBJ2-1; perhaps TRBD2 as D (6 bases). Per germline, CDR1 LGHNA and CDR2 YSLEER. The CDR3 spans 15 residues. Trimming stripped 0 bases from V and 8 bases from J, with 14 bases between. CDR3 bases: TGCGCCAGCAGCCAAGATACTAGCAGGAGCTATGAGCAGTTCTTC. Protein product: CASSQDTSRSYEQFF.